The next 19 T cell receptor beta chains were all read from a single sample in a study of cytomegalovirus exposure and HLA in healthy donors. PCR used 60 Vbeta primers and 13 Jbeta primers. The method was immunoSEQ multiplex PCR; TCRdb's version includes in-frame clones alone and lacks a portion of them. The sample records some 150,000 clones, approximately 84% being singletons. The sample was PBMCs. Receptors were obtained from a man under 40 in good health and CMV-seropositive.

The chain has TRBV5-1 and TRBJ1-1, with TRBD1 as a possible D gene (5 bases). Trimming took off 0 bases at V and 0 bases at J, with 9 bases between the two ends. The CDR3 has 15 residues. The germline V gene has CDR1 SGHRS and CDR2 YFSETQ. CDR3 sequence (DNA): TGCGCCAGCAGCTTGGGGGGCGTTATGAACACTGAAGCTTTCTTT. Residues: CASSLGGVMNTEAFF.

This chain links TRBV5-1 with TRBJ2-1, with TRBD1 matching over 7 bases. V shed 4 bases and J 6 bases; nucleotides not matched to a gene: 7. The CDR3 covers 14 residues. Germline-derived CDR1 and CDR2 are SGHRS and YFSETQ. The CDR3 DNA reads as TGCGCCAGCAGCACCGGACAGGAAATCAATGAGCAGTTCTTC. Translation gives CASSTGQEINEQFF. Full variable domain (missing parts from reference TRBV5-1 and TRBJ2-1): KAGVTQTPRYLIKTRGQQVTLSCSPISGHRSVSWYQQTPGQGLQFLFEYFSETQRNKGNFPGRFSGRQFSNSRSEMNVSTLELGDSALYLCASSTGQEINEQFFGPGTRLTVL.

This clone was observed a few times. V and J are TRBV5-1 and TRBJ2-7; no reliable D call. Germline CDR1 is SGHRS and CDR2 is YFSETQ. This CDR3 comprises 9 residues. The CDR3 loop is CASSFHLGV. DNA for the CDR3: TGCGCCAGCAGCTTTCACTTAGGGGTC.

The rearrangement links TRBV5-1 to TRBJ2-3, with 7 bases matching TRBD1. The CDR3 sequence is 16 residues long. The germline V gene encodes CDR1 SGHRS and CDR2 YFSETQ. After removal of 3 bases from V and 0 bases from J, the junction contained 7 bases not matched to a gene. The CDR3 loop reads CASSSGQRTSTDTQYF. CDR3 DNA: TGCGCCAGCAGCTCGGGACAGAGAACTAGCACAGATACGCAGTATTTT.

This chain links TRBV9 with TRBJ2-7; the D gene is possibly TRBD1 (6 bases). Trimming pared 4 bases from V and 4 bases from J, leaving 21 bases between. The germline V gene has CDR1 SGDLS and CDR2 YYNGEE. This CDR3 spans 16 amino acids. The CDR3 reads CASSPQERGTIYEQYF. The DNA for the CDR3 is TGTGCCAGCAGCCCCCAGGAGAGGGGGACAATATACGAGCAGTACTTC.

The chain uses TRBV4-1 and TRBJ2-7, with a weak D call TRBD2 (6 bases). Trimming pared 2 bases from V and 2 bases from J, leaving 16 bases between. This CDR3 spans 16 amino acids. Germline loops: CDR1 MGHRA, CDR2 YSYEKL. CDR3 sequence: CASSQSFGGNTYEQYF. CDR3 nucleotides: TGCGCCAGCAGCCAATCTTTTGGGGGGAACACCTACGAGCAGTACTTC.

By proportion, this clone is medium-sized. The chain employs TRBV4-1 and TRBJ2-7; TRBD1 agrees at 9 bases. The CDR3 is made up of 15 amino acids. The J segment lost 5 bases and the V segment lost 4 bases, leaving 9 bases of the junction unmatched. Germline assignment: CDR1 MGHRA and CDR2 YSYEKL. The chain's CDR3 is CASSPRGQGGNEQYF. The DNA for the CDR3 is TGCGCCAGCAGCCCTAGGGGACAGGGAGGAAACGAGCAGTACTTC.

This chain uses TRBV14 with TRBJ1-2, with D unclear. The CDR3 contains 11 residues. V was trimmed by 8 bases and J by 7 bases, leaving 11 bases between them. The germline gives CDR1 SGHDN, CDR2 FVKESK. The CDR3 loop is CASLAGVGYTF. The CDR3 DNA reads as TGTGCCAGCCTGGCCGGAGTTGGCTACACCTTC.

This clone showed up just a few times. The chain has TRBV19 and TRBJ1-5; a possible D gene is TRBD1 (6 bases). V lost 6 bases, J lost 7 bases, and 13 bases lay in between. CDR3 length: 13 residues. Germline assignment: CDR1 LNHDA and CDR2 SQIVND (reference sequence). DNA of the CDR3: TGTGCCAGTAGGACTCTACAGGGCCAGCCCCAGCATTTT. Encoded protein: CASRTLQGQPQHF.

This clone is a singleton in its sample. V usage is TRBV5-1 and J usage is TRBJ1-1; 8 bases map to TRBD1. The CDR3 runs to 17 residues. The V gene end was trimmed by 0 bases and the J gene end by 3 bases; junction bases not matched to a gene: 10. Germline V gene sequence: CDR1 SGHRS, CDR2 YFSETQ. The CDR3 nucleotides are TGCGCCAGCAGCTTGGACCGGACAGGGAGCGTAGACACTGAAGCTTTCTTT. This encodes CASSLDRTGSVDTEAFF.

The chain carries TRBV19 and TRBJ2-3; 7 bases map to TRBD1. Trimming removed 4 bases from V and 4 bases from J; junction bases left unmatched: 14. Germline loops: CDR1 LNHDA, CDR2 SQIVND (reference sequence). This CDR3 has 17 residues. DNA for the CDR3: TGTGCCAGTAGTACCAACAGGGGTGTTATGTTTGCAGATACGCAGTATTTT. Translated, it gives CASSTNRGVMFADTQYF.

The CDR3 bases are TGTGCCAGCAGCCGCAGTCTCGGAGAAACCGGGGAGCTGTTTTTT. Protein product: CASSRSLGETGELFF. The V gene is TRBV5-4, the J gene TRBJ2-2; D unclear. Germline CDR1 SGHNT, CDR2 YYREEE (reference sequence). CDR3 length: 15 residues. V lost 4 bases to trimming and J lost 5 bases, with 15 bases between them. The full variable domain, its missing parts supplied by reference TRBV5-4 and TRBJ2-2, is ETGVTQSPTHLIKTRGQQVTLRCSSQSGHNTVSWYQQALGQGPQFIFQYYREEENGRGNFPPRFSGLQFPNYSSELNVNALELDDSALYLCASSRSLGETGELFFGEGSRLTVL.

V is TRBV7-9 and J is TRBJ2-6, with D tentatively TRBD2 (6 bases). Trimming cost V 1 base and J 2 bases, with 9 bases left between them. Germline lookup yields CDR1 SEHNR and CDR2 FQNEAQ (reference sequence). This CDR3 has 16 residues. The CDR3, as DNA: TGTGCCAGCAGCTTAGGGTCGGGAGCTGGGGCCAACGTCCTGACTTTC. Protein product: CASSLGSGAGANVLTF.

This clone has only a few counts. This chain links TRBV5-5 with TRBJ1-1, with TRBD1 matching over 7 bases. The CDR3 contains 14 residues. The ends lost 1 base at V and 1 base at J; junction bases unmatched: 1. Germline V gene data show CDR1 as SGHKS and CDR2 as YYEKEE (reference sequence). CDR3 loop: CASSLPGGNTEAFF. CDR3 nucleotides: TGTGCCAGCAGCTTGCCAGGGGGGAACACTGAAGCTTTCTTT.

The V and J genes are TRBV30 and TRBJ1-2; D gene ambiguous. V lost 3 bases and J 8 bases, leaving 13 bases between the germline ends. This CDR3 comprises 12 residues. The germline V gene encodes CDR1 GTSNPN and CDR2 SVGIG (reference sequence). CDR3 coding DNA: TGTGCCTGGAGCGGAGGGATTAACGGCTACACCTTC. Its protein is CAWSGGINGYTF.

This rearrangement joins TRBV6-5 to TRBJ1-2; tentative D call: TRBD1 (5 bases). Trimming left V 3 bases short and J 4 bases short, with 9 bases between. Per the germline V gene, CDR1 is MNHEY and CDR2 is SVGAGI. This CDR3 has 13 residues. The CDR3 bases are TGTGCCAGCAGTTATTCGGGGGGCTATGGCTACACCTTC. It yields the protein CASSYSGGYGYTF.

The chain couples TRBV27 to TRBJ1-1; the match to TRBD1 covers 10 bases. V was pared by 6 bases and J by 7 bases, with 8 bases of the junction left unmatched. The CDR3 covers 14 residues. CDR1 is MNHEY and CDR2 is SMNVEV in the germline V gene (reference sequence). CDR3 nucleotides: TGTGCCAGCAGATCCGGGACAGGGGTTAGTGAAGCTTTCTTT. It yields the protein CASRSGTGVSEAFF.

V gene TRBV7-8 combines with J gene TRBJ2-7; D not resolved. V lost 6 bases and J 6 bases, leaving 12 bases between the germline ends. The CDR3 contains 12 residues. Germline V gene lookup returns CDR1 SGHVS and CDR2 FQNEAQ. For the CDR3, the DNA is TGTGCCAGCAGTCTAGTAGTATTCGAGCAGTACTTC. Amino acids: CASSLVVFEQYF.

This clone was detected once. This rearrangement joins TRBV6-1 to TRBJ1-2; 7 bases agree with TRBD1. Germline V gene lookup returns CDR1 MNHNS and CDR2 SASEGT. There are 14 residues in the CDR3. After removal of 7 bases from V and 6 bases from J, the junction contained 11 bases not matched to a gene. CDR3: CASTLDRALNGYTF. CDR3 nucleotides: TGTGCCAGCACCCTAGACAGGGCCCTTAATGGCTACACCTTC.